What follows is one T cell receptor beta chain and its context. The record originates from a study of blood T cell repertoires in COVID-19. In the study overall: Researchers got acute and convalescent COVID-19 samples from the United States, Italy and Spain. In each case, the material was cDNA or gDNA derived from T cells, B-cell-depleted T cells, or PBMCs.

From germline, CDR1 is ENHRY and CDR2 SYGVKD. Trimming removed 3 bases at V and 12 bases at J, with 8 bases between. CDR3 length equals 11 residues. In Cohort 3, a recovered donor had either two negative PCRs, clearance, or symptom resolution. Source study methods: The authors estimated nucleated cell counts from reference gene primer amplification. Libraries were prepared by immunoSEQ multiplex PCR; TCRdb keeps only in-frame clonotypes and omits some of them. D and trimming were read from the DNA, whereas the V and J calls and clone size are those reported in that table. In the table there are almost 200,000 clones, 89% of which are singletons.

The chain carries TRBV10-3 and TRBJ1-4; D perhaps matches TRBD1 (5 bases). This clonotype was sampled from a woman aged 18-29 years who had recovered from COVID-19. The sample was PBMCs or T cells enriched from blood (not recorded which). In nucleotides, the CDR3 is TGTGCCATCAGTGAAGGGGCAGAACTGTTTTTT. Its translation is CAISEGAELFF.